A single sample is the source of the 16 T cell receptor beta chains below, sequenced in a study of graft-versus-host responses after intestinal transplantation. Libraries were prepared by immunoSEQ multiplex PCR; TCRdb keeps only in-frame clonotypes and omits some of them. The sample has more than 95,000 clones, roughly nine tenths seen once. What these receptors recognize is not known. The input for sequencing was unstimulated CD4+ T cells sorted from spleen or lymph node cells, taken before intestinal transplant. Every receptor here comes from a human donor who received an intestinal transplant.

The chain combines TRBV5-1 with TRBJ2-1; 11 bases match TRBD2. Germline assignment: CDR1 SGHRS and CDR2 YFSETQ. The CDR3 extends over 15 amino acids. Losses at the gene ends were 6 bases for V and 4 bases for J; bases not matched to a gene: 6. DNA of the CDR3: TGCGCCAGCAACCCGGGACTAGCGGATTACAATGAGCAGTTCTTC. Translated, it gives CASNPGLADYNEQFF. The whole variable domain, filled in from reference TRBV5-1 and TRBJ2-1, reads KAGVTQTPRYLIKTRGQQVTLSCSPISGHRSVSWYQQTPGQGLQFLFEYFSETQRNKGNFPGRFSGRQFSNSRSEMNVSTLELGDSALYLCASNPGLADYNEQFFGPGTRLTVL.

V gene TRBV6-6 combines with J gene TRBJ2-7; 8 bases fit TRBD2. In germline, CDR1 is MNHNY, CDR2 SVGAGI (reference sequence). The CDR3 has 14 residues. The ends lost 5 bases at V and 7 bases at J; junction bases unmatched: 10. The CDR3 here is CASSHGGGDAEQYF. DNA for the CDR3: TGTGCCAGCAGTCACGGGGGGGGTGACGCGGAGCAGTACTTC.

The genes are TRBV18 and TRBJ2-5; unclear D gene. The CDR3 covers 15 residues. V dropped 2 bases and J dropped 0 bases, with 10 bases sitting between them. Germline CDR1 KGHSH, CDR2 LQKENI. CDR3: CASSPMQANQETQYF. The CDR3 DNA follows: TGTGCCAGCTCACCAATGCAGGCAAACCAAGAGACCCAGTACTTC.

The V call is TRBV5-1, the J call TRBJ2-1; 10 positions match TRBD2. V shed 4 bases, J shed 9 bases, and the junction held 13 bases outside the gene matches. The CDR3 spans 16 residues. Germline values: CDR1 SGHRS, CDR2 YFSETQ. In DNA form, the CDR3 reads TGCGCCAGCAGCGGAAGAGCGGGGGGGCCTCTTAGTGAGCAGTTCTTC. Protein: CASSGRAGGPLSEQFF. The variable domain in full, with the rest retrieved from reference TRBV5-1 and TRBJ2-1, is KAGVTQTPRYLIKTRGQQVTLSCSPISGHRSVSWYQQTPGQGLQFLFEYFSETQRNKGNFPGRFSGRQFSNSRSEMNVSTLELGDSALYLCASSGRAGGPLSEQFFGPGTRLTVL.

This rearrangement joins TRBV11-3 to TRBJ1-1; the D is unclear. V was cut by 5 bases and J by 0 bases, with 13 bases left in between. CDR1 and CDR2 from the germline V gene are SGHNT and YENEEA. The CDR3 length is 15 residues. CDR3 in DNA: TGTGCCAGCAGCCCAGGCGGGCGGCTGAACACTGAAGCTTTCTTT. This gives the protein CASSPGGRLNTEAFF.

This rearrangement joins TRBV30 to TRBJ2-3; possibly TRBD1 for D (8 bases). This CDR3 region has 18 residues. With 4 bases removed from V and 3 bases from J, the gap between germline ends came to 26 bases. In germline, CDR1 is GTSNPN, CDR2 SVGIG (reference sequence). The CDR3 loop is CAWNGNRGGKLTTDTQYF. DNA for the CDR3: TGTGCCTGGAACGGCAACAGGGGGGGGAAATTAACGACAGATACGCAGTATTTT. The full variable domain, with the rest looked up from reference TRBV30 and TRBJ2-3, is SQTIHQWPATLVQPVGSPLSLECTVEGTSNPNLYWYRQAAGRGLQLLFYSVGIGQISSEVPQNLSASRPQDRQFILSSKKLLLSDSGFYLCAWNGNRGGKLTTDTQYFGPGTRLTVL.

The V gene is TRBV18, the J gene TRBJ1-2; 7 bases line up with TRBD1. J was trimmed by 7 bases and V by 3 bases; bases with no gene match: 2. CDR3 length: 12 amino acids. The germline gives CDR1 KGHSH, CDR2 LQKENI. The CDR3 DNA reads TGTGCCAGCTCACCGACAGGGTCTGGCTACACCTTC. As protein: CASSPTGSGYTF.

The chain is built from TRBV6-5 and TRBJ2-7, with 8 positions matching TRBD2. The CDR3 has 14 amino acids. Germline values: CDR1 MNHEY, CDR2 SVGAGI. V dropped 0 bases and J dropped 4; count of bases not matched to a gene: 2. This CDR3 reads CASSYSPGGYEQYF. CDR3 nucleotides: TGTGCCAGCAGTTACTCGCCGGGGGGGTACGAGCAGTACTTC.

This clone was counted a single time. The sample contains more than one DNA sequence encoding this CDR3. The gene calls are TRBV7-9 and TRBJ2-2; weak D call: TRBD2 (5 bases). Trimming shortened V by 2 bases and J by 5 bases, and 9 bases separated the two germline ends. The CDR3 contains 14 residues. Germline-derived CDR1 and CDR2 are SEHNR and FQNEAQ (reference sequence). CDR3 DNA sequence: TGTGCCAGCAGCTTATCCGGGAATACCGGGGAGCTGTTTTTT. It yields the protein CASSLSGNTGELFF.

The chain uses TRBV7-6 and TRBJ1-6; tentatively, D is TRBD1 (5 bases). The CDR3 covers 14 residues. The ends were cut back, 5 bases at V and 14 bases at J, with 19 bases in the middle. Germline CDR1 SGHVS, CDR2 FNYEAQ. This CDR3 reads CASSPGGQGRALHF. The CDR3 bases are TGTGCCAGCAGCCCCGGAGGGCAGGGTAGGGCCCTCCACTTT.

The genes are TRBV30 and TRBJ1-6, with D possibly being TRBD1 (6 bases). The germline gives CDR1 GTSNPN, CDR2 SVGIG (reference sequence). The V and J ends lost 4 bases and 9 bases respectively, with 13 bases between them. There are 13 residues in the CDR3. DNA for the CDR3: TGTGCCTGGAAGGTACAGGGTAGTTCACCCCTCCACTTT. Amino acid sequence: CAWKVQGSSPLHF.

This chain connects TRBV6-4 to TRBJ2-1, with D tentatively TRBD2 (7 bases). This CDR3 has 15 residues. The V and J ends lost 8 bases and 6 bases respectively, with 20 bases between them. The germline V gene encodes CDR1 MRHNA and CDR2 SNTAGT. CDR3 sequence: CASGLEGGGGNEQFF. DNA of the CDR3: TGTGCCAGCGGATTGGAGGGGGGCGGGGGCAATGAGCAGTTCTTC.

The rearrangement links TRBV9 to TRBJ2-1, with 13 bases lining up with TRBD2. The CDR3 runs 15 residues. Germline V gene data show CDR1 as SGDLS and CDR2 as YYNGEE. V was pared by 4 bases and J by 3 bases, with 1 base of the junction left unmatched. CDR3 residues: CASSRTSGGYNEQFF. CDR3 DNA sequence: TGTGCCAGCAGCCGGACTAGCGGGGGCTACAATGAGCAGTTCTTC.

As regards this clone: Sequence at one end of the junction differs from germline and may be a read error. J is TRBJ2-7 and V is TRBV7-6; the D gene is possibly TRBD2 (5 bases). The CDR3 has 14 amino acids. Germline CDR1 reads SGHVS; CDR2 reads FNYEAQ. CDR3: CASSVAFSSYEQYF. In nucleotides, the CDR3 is TGTGCCAGCAGCGTAGCGTTTAGCTCCTACGAGCAGTACTTC.

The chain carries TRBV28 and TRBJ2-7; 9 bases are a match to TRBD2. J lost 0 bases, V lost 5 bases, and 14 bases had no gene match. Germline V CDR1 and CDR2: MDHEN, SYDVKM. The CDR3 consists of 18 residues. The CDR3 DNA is TGTGCCAGCAGTGAGGGGCCGTCTAGCGGGGCGAGCTCCTACGAGCAGTACTTC. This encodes CASSEGPSSGASSYEQYF.

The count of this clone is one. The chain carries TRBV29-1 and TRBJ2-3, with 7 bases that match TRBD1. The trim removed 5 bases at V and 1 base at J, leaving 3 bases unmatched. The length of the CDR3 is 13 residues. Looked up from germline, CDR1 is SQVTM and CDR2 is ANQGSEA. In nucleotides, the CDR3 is TGCAGCGTTACTACAGGGGGCACAGATACGCAGTATTTT. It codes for CSVTTGGTDTQYF.